Below, one T cell receptor beta chain is given with its context. In the study's own analysis: By means of reference gene primer amplification, nucleated cell counts were estimated. Only in-frame clones appear in the TCRdb table, and some are missing; sequencing was by immunoSEQ multiplex PCR. V, J and clone size were drawn from that table, and D and trimming were deduced from the DNA. The sample lists fewer than 450,000 clones, around 87% occurring once. These data come from a study of blood T cell repertoires in COVID-19. About the research overall: T cells, B-cell-depleted T cells, or PBMCs supplied cDNA or gDNA.

Germline loops: CDR1 SGHRS, CDR2 YFSETQ. The V gene lost 1 base and the J gene lost 2 bases, with 12 bases spanning the gap. This CDR3 has 15 amino acids. The sequenced sample was peripheral blood. The clonotype was recovered from a woman aged 45-59 years with COVID-19, enrolled during active disease. The chain links TRBV5-1 to TRBJ2-5; weak D call: TRBD2 (7 bases). The CDR3 is CASSLRGALQETQYF. DNA for the CDR3: TGCGCCAGCAGCTTGCGGGGGGCGTTGCAAGAGACCCAGTACTTC. Variable domain in full (rest from reference TRBV5-1 and TRBJ2-5): KAGVTQTPRYLIKTRGQQVTLSCSPISGHRSVSWYQQTPGQGLQFLFEYFSETQRNKGNFPGRFSGRQFSNSRSEMNVSTLELGDSALYLCASSLRGALQETQYFGPGTRLLVL.